This is a list of T cell receptor beta chains from one sample in a study of human T cells and chemical hapten exposure. TCRdb reprocessed the RACE reads with MiXCR, giving one entry per CDR3 protein. The sample carries under 50,000 distinct CDR3 sequences, approximately 7.6% recorded once. This specimen consisted of whole blood, obtained in connection with sensitization to the hapten diphenylcyclopropenone (DPC). The receptors come from a woman in her forties or fifties with alopecia areata. Some clones in this sample may be carry-over from other donors' samples. Both conserved end residues are part of each CDR3. Each record gives: J gene, V gene, D gene, clone size, CDR3 protein, CDR3 DNA. D genes are given only for firm matches. Clone size appears in some rows only: once, few, many, or a class for an expanded clone.

j_gene: TRBJ1-5; v_gene: TRBV7-9; d_gene: NA; abundance: many; CDR3aa: CASSLNGASNQPQHF; CDR3nt: TGTGCCAGCAGCTTAAACGGGGCGAGCAATCAGCCCCAGCATTTT
j_gene: TRBJ2-7; v_gene: TRBV11-2; d_gene: NA; abundance: many; CDR3aa: CASSFPGGSGSYEQYF; CDR3nt: TGTGCCAGCAGCTTTCCGGGGGGCTCAGGTTCCTACGAGCAGTACTTC
j_gene: TRBJ2-7; v_gene: TRBV20-1; d_gene: NA; abundance: few; CDR3aa: CSAWGAGEQYF; CDR3nt: TGCAGTGCATGGGGGGCGGGAGAGCAGTACTTC
j_gene: TRBJ1-1; v_gene: TRBV12-3/TRBV12-4; d_gene: TRBD1; abundance: few; CDR3aa: CASSKTGGMNTEAFF; CDR3nt: TGTGCCAGCAGTAAAACAGGGGGTATGAACACTGAAGCTTTCTTT
j_gene: TRBJ1-2; v_gene: TRBV14; d_gene: NA; abundance: many; CDR3aa: CASSPRARNGYTF; CDR3nt: TGTGCCAGCAGCCCCAGGGCGAGGAATGGCTACACCTTC
j_gene: TRBJ2-3; v_gene: TRBV27; d_gene: TRBD2; abundance: many; CDR3aa: CASSPRTSGRALYPQYF; CDR3nt: TGTGCCAGCAGTCCCCGGACTAGCGGGAGGGCCTTATACCCGCAGTATTTT
j_gene: TRBJ2-3; v_gene: TRBV7-9; d_gene: NA; abundance: NA; CDR3aa: CASSLVDRGTDTQYF; CDR3nt: TGTGCCAGCAGCTTAGTCGACAGAGGCACAGATACGCAGTATTTT
j_gene: TRBJ1-1; v_gene: TRBV29-1; d_gene: TRBD1; abundance: many; CDR3aa: CSVDPTGFNTEAFF; CDR3nt: TGCAGCGTAGATCCGACAGGGTTCAACACTGAAGCTTTCTTT
j_gene: TRBJ2-2; v_gene: TRBV11-2; d_gene: TRBD2; abundance: many; CDR3aa: CASSLAGTLNTGELFF; CDR3nt: TGTGCCAGCAGCCTAGCGGGAACATTGAACACCGGGGAGCTGTTTTTT
j_gene: TRBJ2-1; v_gene: TRBV11-2; d_gene: NA; abundance: few; CDR3aa: CASSSPTPEQFF; CDR3nt: TGTGCCAGCAGCTCTCCGACGCCTGAGCAGTTCTTC
j_gene: TRBJ2-5; v_gene: TRBV12-3/TRBV12-4; d_gene: TRBD2; abundance: NA; CDR3aa: CASSPAGVGGTQYF; CDR3nt: TGTGCCAGCAGTCCAGCGGGAGTGGGGGGGACCCAGTACTTC
j_gene: TRBJ2-7; v_gene: TRBV6-2/TRBV6-3; d_gene: NA; abundance: few; CDR3aa: CASRPHGPNEQYF; CDR3nt: TGTGCCAGCCGACCCCACGGCCCCAACGAGCAGTACTTC
j_gene: TRBJ2-7; v_gene: TRBV2; d_gene: TRBD2; abundance: many; CDR3aa: CASTFRLAGPYEQYF; CDR3nt: TGTGCCAGCACCTTCCGACTAGCGGGACCCTACGAGCAGTACTTC
j_gene: TRBJ2-4; v_gene: TRBV30; d_gene: NA; abundance: many; CDR3aa: CAWSPSILAKNIQYF; CDR3nt: TGTGCCTGGAGCCCTAGCATCCTAGCCAAAAACATTCAGTACTTC
j_gene: TRBJ2-5; v_gene: TRBV7-6; d_gene: TRBD2; abundance: many; CDR3aa: CASSPGTNQETQYF; CDR3nt: TGTGCCAGCAGCCCTGGGACTAATCAAGAGACCCAGTACTTC
j_gene: TRBJ2-5; v_gene: TRBV11-2; d_gene: NA; abundance: medium-sized; CDR3aa: CASSPGETQYF; CDR3nt: TGTGCCAGCTCCCCGGGGGAGACCCAGTACTTC
j_gene: TRBJ1-2; v_gene: TRBV7-9; d_gene: NA; abundance: few; CDR3aa: CASSPREDGYTF; CDR3nt: TGTGCCAGCAGTCCCAGGGAGGATGGCTACACCTTC
j_gene: TRBJ2-5; v_gene: TRBV10-3; d_gene: TRBD1; abundance: NA; CDR3aa: CAIGGQGWETQYF; CDR3nt: TGTGCCATCGGGGGACAGGGGTGGGAGACCCAGTACTTC
j_gene: TRBJ2-7; v_gene: TRBV15; d_gene: NA; abundance: medium-sized; CDR3aa: CATSRDLASYEQYF; CDR3nt: TGTGCCACCAGCAGAGATCTGGCTAGCTACGAGCAGTACTTC
j_gene: TRBJ2-7; v_gene: TRBV7-9; d_gene: TRBD1; abundance: NA; CDR3aa: CASSHPFGQGKIATYEQYF; CDR3nt: TGTGCCAGCAGCCACCCCTTTGGACAGGGGAAGATCGCTACCTACGAGCAGTACTTC
j_gene: TRBJ2-2; v_gene: TRBV10-3; d_gene: NA; abundance: many; CDR3aa: CAIRGGPGAKEELFF; CDR3nt: TGTGCCATCAGAGGGGGGCCAGGGGCTAAAGAAGAGCTGTTTTTT
j_gene: TRBJ1-2; v_gene: TRBV12-3/TRBV12-4; d_gene: TRBD1; abundance: NA; CDR3aa: CASTPQGTVSNYGYTF; CDR3nt: TGTGCCAGCACCCCCCAGGGGACAGTTAGTAACTATGGCTACACCTTC
j_gene: TRBJ2-1; v_gene: TRBV6-6; d_gene: NA; abundance: few; CDR3aa: CASRLRDSKNNEQFF; CDR3nt: TGTGCCAGCAGACTCCGGGACTCGAAAAACAATGAGCAGTTCTTC